Listed below are T cell receptor beta chains from one sample, sequenced in a study of T cell changes during pregnancy in multiple sclerosis. Sequencing used immunoSEQ multiplex PCR; TCRdb keeps in-frame clones, though not all of them. In the table there are roughly 80,000 clones, about 90% of which are singletons. This specimen consisted of peripheral blood, obtained before pregnancy. The receptors come from a female donor with multiple sclerosis, enrolled in a pregnancy study. Both conserved end residues are part of each CDR3. The order of the fields is clone size, V gene, CDR3 protein. Expanded clones get a size class; other rows say once, few or many, or leave the size out.

size: .
V: TRBV11-3
CDR3: CASSPTRCGGACEQFF

size: .
V: TRBV13
CDR3: CASSLGQGWNSPLHF

size: .
V: TRBV9
CDR3: CASSGPGGAWYNEQFF

size: once
V: TRBV6-1
CDR3: CASSARTDNYGYTF

size: .
V: TRBV11-2
CDR3: CASSLEGGAGETQYF

size: .
V: TRBV5-1
CDR3: CASSLVSVKLLSGANVLTF

size: .
V: TRBV19
CDR3: CARARQQGGINSPLHF

size: .
V: TRBV18
CDR3: CASSPPGTANNEKLFF

size: .
V: TRBV19
CDR3: CASSPALTGTGGYTF

size: .
V: TRBV7-3
CDR3: CASSLRAGGLETQYF

size: .
V: TRBV27
CDR3: CASSPSPGVGSYEQYF

size: .
V: TRBV4-2
CDR3: CASSQEGALAAYGYTF

size: .
V: TRBV6-7
CDR3: CASSQKLQGANTEAFF

size: .
V: TRBV7-9
CDR3: CASSFMRGWSPQYF

size: .
V: TRBV14
CDR3: CASSHPRDRLSDEQYF

size: .
V: TRBV4-1
CDR3: CASSPEGPNEKLFF

size: .
V: TRBV7-8
CDR3: CASSLPHSSYNSPLHF

size: .
V: TRBV18
CDR3: CASSPGTGGNEQFF